This T cell receptor (beta chain) is from a study of shared clonotypes between healthy human individuals. Concerning this clone itself: This same CDR3 is encoded by further DNA sequences in the sample.

The germline gives CDR1 MNHNS, CDR2 SASEGT. Trimming took 5 bases from V and 2 from J; bases not matched to a gene: 3. This CDR3 is 14 amino acids long. Generated by immunoSEQ multiplex PCR, the TCRdb table keeps only in-frame clones and is missing some. The data hold about 980,000 clones, with around three quarters observed a single time. All donors were Caucasian adults living in Nashville, Tennessee. Sequencing was carried out using memory CD4+ T cells sorted from blood. The subset was: CD45RA-negative fraction. The chain is built from TRBV6-1 and TRBJ2-7; 10 bases are shared with TRBD1. The receptor comes from a man in his late teens or twenties in good health. The CDR3 region is CASSLGQGAYEQYF. CDR3 DNA: TGTGCCAGCAGTCTCGGACAGGGGGCCTACGAGCAGTACTTC.